The entry below describes one T cell receptor (beta chain). Its antigen is still unknown. These data come from a study of post-analysis software for immune sequencing data. Study in general: The cohort encompassed relapsing-remitting, secondary progressive and progressive-relapsing multiple sclerosis disease courses. Whole-study results and caveats: Patients had higher frequencies than controls of five TRBV segments, including TRBV5-6, TRBV5-1 and TRBV20-1. Normalized Chao1 diversity was significantly reduced in patients versus controls.

Researchers reported that TCR beta cDNA libraries carried unique molecular identifiers. TCRdb reprocessed the PCR reads with MiXCR, giving one entry per CDR3 protein. Here the sample spans about 430,000 distinct CDR3 sequences, 30% to 45% being singletons. Trimming took off 2 bases at V and 7 bases at J, with 24 bases between the two ends. CDR1 is SGHTA and CDR2 is FQGNSA in the germline V gene. The CDR3 extends over 17 amino acids. The TCR comes from a girl aged 2-10 years with multiple sclerosis. Sequencing was performed on blood. The rearrangement joins TRBV7-2 to TRBJ2-7; D is possibly TRBD1 (6 bases). The CDR3 loop reads CASSLFWLWTDNNEQYF. CDR3 coding DNA: TGTGCCAGCAGCTTATTTTGGTTGTGGACAGATAACAATGAGCAGTACTTC. Full variable domain (outside the CDR3, taken from reference TRBV7-2 and TRBJ2-7): GAGVSQSPSNKVTEKGKDVELRCDPISGHTALYWYRQSLGQGLEFLIYFQGNSAPDKSGLPSDRFSAERTGGSVSTLTIQRTQQEDSAVYLCASSLFWLWTDNNEQYFGPGTRLTVT.